This TCR beta chain appears in the sequencing data of a study of blood T cell repertoires in COVID-19. Study background: The analysed material was cDNA or gDNA that came from T cells, B-cell-depleted T cells, or PBMCs.

V trimming: 5 bases; J trimming: 5 bases; junction bases outside the gene matches: 6. This CDR3 region has 14 residues. Germline V gene data show CDR1 as LGHNA and CDR2 as YNFKEQ. Study processing details: Amplification from reference gene primers served as the basis for estimated nucleated cell counts. Sequencing was performed with immunoSEQ multiplex PCR; in TCRdb, only in-frame clones are kept and a portion is missing. From that table come the V and J calls and clone size; the DNA was used to work out D and trimming. The table has about 140,000 clones, over 60% seen once. The origin of this receptor is a woman of 80 years or more with active or convalescent COVID-19. The source material was peripheral blood. This rearrangement joins TRBV4-2 to TRBJ1-5, with 7 bases that match TRBD1. CDR3 DNA sequence: TGTGCCAGCAGCTTACGACAGGGTGATCAGCCCCAGCATTTT. This codes for CASSLRQGDQPQHF.